The T cell receptor beta chain described here comes from a study of neurological immune-mediated disorders. Notes on the study in general: None of the features examined (clinical or MRI) was associated with the multiple sclerosis repertoire cluster. Among 34 multiple sclerosis patients, phylogenetic grouping put the repertoires of 18 into a single related-CDR3 cluster, a possible signature.

Looked up from germline, CDR1 is SGHRS and CDR2 is YFSETQ. With 0 bases removed from V and 10 bases from J, the gap between germline ends came to 18 bases. The CDR3 covers 15 residues. At least ten counts were recorded for this clonotype. Its target is unknown. With 10-nucleotide random UMIs, 5'RACE was used to make the cDNA. TCRdb re-analysed the 5' RACE reads in MiXCR, keeping a single row per CDR3 protein. Here the sample spans some 65,000 distinct CDR3 sequences, around 5.2% being singletons. This chain links TRBV5-1 with TRBJ2-3; D is possibly TRBD1 (6 bases). This TCR came from a woman aged 25 to 39 with multiple sclerosis. The sample comprised PBMCs. The DNA for the CDR3 is TGCGCCAGCAGCTTGGAAGGGGGACCCGCGTTCGCGCAGTATTTT. Amino acids: CASSLEGGPAFAQYF.